The text below deals with one T cell receptor (beta chain). Original data processing: Estimation of nucleated cell counts was performed using reference gene primer amplification. The protocol was immunoSEQ multiplex PCR, while the TCRdb copy is restricted to in-frame clones and leaves out a portion. V, J and clone size are those of that table, while D and trimming were read from the DNA. This sample carries approximately 51,000 clones, roughly 84% of them seen once, and the ten largest clones take under 8.5%. This sample is part of a study of blood T cell repertoires in COVID-19. At the level of the study: From the United States, Italy and Spain came samples of acute and convalescent COVID-19. From T cells, B-cell-depleted T cells, or PBMCs came the material, which was cDNA or gDNA.

This CDR3 contains 14 residues. Losses at the gene ends were 10 bases for V and 5 bases for J; bases not matched to a gene: 10. Germline-derived CDR1 and CDR2 are MNHEY and SMNVEV (reference sequence). The TCR originated in a man over 45 with active COVID-19. Sequencing was carried out using peripheral blood. J is TRBJ2-1 and V is TRBV27, with 8 bases aligning to TRBD2. The CDR3 nucleotides read TGTGCCACCCGCCGGGGGGGGGTAAACAATGAGCAGTTCTTC. Translating it yields CATRRGGVNNEQFF.